This entry concerns a single T cell receptor beta chain. Libraries were prepared by immunoSEQ multiplex PCR; TCRdb keeps only in-frame clonotypes and omits some of them. The repertoire holds more than 90,000 clones, with around 85% as singletons. This sample is part of a study of blood T cell repertoires in COVID-19. Study-level information: Sources were T cells, B-cell-depleted T cells, or PBMCs; the material itself was cDNA or gDNA.

The CDR3 runs 15 residues. V dropped 4 bases and J dropped 5; count of bases not matched to a gene: 7. Germline V gene lookup returns CDR1 MNHEY and CDR2 SVGAGI. The sample taken for sequencing was peripheral blood. V gene TRBV6-5 combines with J gene TRBJ2-4; 8 nucleotides align to TRBD1. The origin of this receptor is a human donor in a cohort sampled during active COVID-19. The CDR3 DNA is TGTGCCAGCAGTTGGTACAGGGGGTCCCAAAACATTCAGTACTTC. Translating gives CASSWYRGSQNIQYF.